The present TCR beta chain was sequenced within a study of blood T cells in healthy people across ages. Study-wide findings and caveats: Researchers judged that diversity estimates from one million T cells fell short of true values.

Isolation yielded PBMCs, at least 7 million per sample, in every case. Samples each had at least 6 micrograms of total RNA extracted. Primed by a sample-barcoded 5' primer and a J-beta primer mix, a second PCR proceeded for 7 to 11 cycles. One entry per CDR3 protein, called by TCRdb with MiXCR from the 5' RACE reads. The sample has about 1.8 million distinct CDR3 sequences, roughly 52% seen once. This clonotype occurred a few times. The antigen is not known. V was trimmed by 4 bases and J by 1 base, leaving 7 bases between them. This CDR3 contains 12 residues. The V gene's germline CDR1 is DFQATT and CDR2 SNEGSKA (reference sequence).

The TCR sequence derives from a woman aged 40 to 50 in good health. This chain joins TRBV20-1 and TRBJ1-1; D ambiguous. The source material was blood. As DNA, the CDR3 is TGCAGTGCTACCTCAGGGAACACTGAAGCTTTCTTT. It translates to CSATSGNTEAFF.